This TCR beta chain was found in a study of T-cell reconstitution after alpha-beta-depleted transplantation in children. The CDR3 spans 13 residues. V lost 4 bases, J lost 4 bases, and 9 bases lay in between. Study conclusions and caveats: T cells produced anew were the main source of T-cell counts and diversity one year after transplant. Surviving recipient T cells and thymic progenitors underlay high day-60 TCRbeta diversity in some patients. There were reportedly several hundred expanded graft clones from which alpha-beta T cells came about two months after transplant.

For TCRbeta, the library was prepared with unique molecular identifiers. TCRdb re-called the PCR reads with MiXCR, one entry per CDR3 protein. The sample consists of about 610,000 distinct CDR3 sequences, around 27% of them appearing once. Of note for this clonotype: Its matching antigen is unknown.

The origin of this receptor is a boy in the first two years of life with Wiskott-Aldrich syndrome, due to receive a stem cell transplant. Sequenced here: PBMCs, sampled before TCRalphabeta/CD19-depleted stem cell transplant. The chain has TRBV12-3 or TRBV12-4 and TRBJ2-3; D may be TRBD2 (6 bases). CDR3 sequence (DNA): TGTGCCAGCAGTTACGGGGGTTCAGATACGCAGTATTTT. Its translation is CASSYGGSDTQYF.